This TCR beta chain was captured in a study of blood T cell repertoires in COVID-19. Study in general: Sites across the United States, Italy and Spain contributed samples from acute and convalescent COVID-19. T cells, B-cell-depleted T cells, or PBMCs supplied cDNA or gDNA.

Authors' analysis steps: Reference gene primer amplification gave estimated nucleated cell counts. Method: immunoSEQ multiplex PCR; TCRdb's copy keeps in-frame clones and lacks some. The V and J calls and the clone size are those of that table, but D and trimming were determined from the DNA. The sample contains 240,000 or so clones, more than 75% of which appear only once. This CDR3 region has 17 residues. The ends were cut back, 0 bases at V and 0 bases at J, with 13 bases in the middle. Germline V lookup: CDR1 MNHEY, CDR2 SVGEGT. Sequences were obtained from peripheral blood. The receptor's source is a woman aged 40 to 50 who had recovered from COVID-19. The chain links TRBV6-2 or TRBV6-3 to TRBJ2-3; D is perhaps TRBD2 (5 bases). This CDR3 reads CASSYSGLAASTDTQYF. Here the CDR3 DNA reads TGTGCCAGCAGTTACTCTGGGCTAGCCGCTAGCACAGATACGCAGTATTTT.